The next 28 T cell receptor beta chains were all read from a single sample in a study of T-cell memory formation after mild COVID-19. TCRdb re-called the 5' RACE reads through MiXCR, storing one row per CDR3 protein. The sample has about 210,000 distinct CDR3 sequences; 27% are singletons. Sequenced sample: PBMCs or a T cell subset sorted from them (not recorded which). Every receptor here comes from an adult woman who had mild COVID-19 (a few samples of this study predate the infection). Cell type and time point are not known.

The gene calls are TRBV27 and TRBJ2-1; 8 bases agree with TRBD1. Unmatched junction bases numbered 1, after V lost 4 bases and J lost 5 bases. The germline V gene has CDR1 MNHEY and CDR2 SMNVEV (reference sequence). This CDR3 comprises 13 residues. CDR3 nucleotides: TGTGCCAGCAGTTGGACAGGGCACAATGAGCAGTTCTTC. Amino acid sequence: CASSWTGHNEQFF.

The chain couples TRBV7-2 to TRBJ2-7; D is unresolved. The V and J ends lost 0 bases and 8 bases respectively, with 11 bases between them. The germline CDR1 and CDR2 sequences are SGHTA and FQGNSA. The CDR3 sequence is 13 residues long. The CDR3 DNA reads as TGTGCCAGCAGCTTAGCCAGTGCAGAAAAGCAGTACTTC. It encodes CASSLASAEKQYF. The whole variable domain, filled in from reference TRBV7-2 and TRBJ2-7, reads GAGVSQSPSNKVTEKGKDVELRCDPISGHTALYWYRQSLGQGLEFLIYFQGNSAPDKSGLPSDRFSAERTGGSVSTLTIQRTQQEDSAVYLCASSLASAEKQYFGPGTRLTVT.

This clonotype has only a few counts. The chain links TRBV4-1 to TRBJ1-2; D is perhaps TRBD1 (6 bases). The CDR3 totals 17 residues. Germline values: CDR1 MGHRA, CDR2 YSYEKL. Trimming stripped 0 bases from V and 1 base from J, with 15 bases between. The CDR3 spells CASSQDGQSARNYGYTF. The CDR3 DNA is TGCGCCAGCAGCCAAGACGGACAGTCAGCCCGTAACTATGGCTACACCTTC.

This chain uses TRBV29-1 with TRBJ2-1; perhaps TRBD1 as D (6 bases). Trimming took off 7 bases at V and 7 bases at J, with 17 bases between the two ends. CDR1 SQVTM and CDR2 ANQGSEA come from the germline V gene. This CDR3 has 13 amino acids. The CDR3 is CSGRHQGRNEQFF. The CDR3, as DNA: TGCAGCGGACGTCATCAGGGGCGGAATGAGCAGTTCTTC.

This clonotype was seen once. V gene TRBV9 combines with J gene TRBJ1-6, with D hard to call. The V gene lost 0 bases and the J gene lost 7 bases, with 14 bases spanning the gap. The CDR3 is 16 amino acids. Germline V gene sequence: CDR1 SGDLS, CDR2 YYNGEE. Here the CDR3 DNA reads TGTGCCAGCAGCGTAGACCCCCTCCGTCCCAATTCACCCCTCCACTTT. This encodes CASSVDPLRPNSPLHF.

This clonotype has just a few counts. This chain's CDR3 is CASSARGGEAFF. The DNA for the CDR3 is TGTGCCAGTAGTGCCAGGGGCGGTGAAGCTTTCTTT. The V and J genes are TRBV19 and TRBJ1-1, with TRBD1 as a possible D gene (6 bases). V lost 5 bases to trimming and J lost 7 bases, with 11 bases between them. The germline V gene has CDR1 LNHDA and CDR2 SQIVND (reference sequence). CDR3 length: 12 residues.

This clonotype was seen more than once but under ten times. V and J are TRBV6-4 and TRBJ2-2; D possibly corresponds to TRBD1 (5 bases). The CDR3 consists of 14 residues. Trimming took 2 bases from V and 1 from J, leaving 5 bases between them. CDR1 is MRHNA, CDR2 SNTAGT, per germline. This chain's CDR3 is CASSDRGNTGELFF. The CDR3 region has the DNA TGTGCCAGCAGTGACAGGGGGAACACCGGGGAGCTGTTTTTT.

The J gene is TRBJ2-7, the V gene TRBV12-3 or TRBV12-4; perhaps TRBD2 as D (7 bases). This CDR3 has 13 amino acids. The V end was cut by 5 bases, the J end by 2 bases, with 10 bases between. The CDR3 here is CASSKGGAYEQYF. CDR3 coding DNA: TGTGCCAGCAGTAAGGGGGGGGCCTACGAGCAGTACTTC.

V usage is TRBV3-1 and J usage is TRBJ2-1; 10 bases are a match to TRBD2. Germline V CDR1 and CDR2: LGHDT, YNNKEL (reference sequence). Unmatched junction bases numbered 13, after V lost 3 bases and J lost 2 bases. This CDR3 region has 19 residues. CDR3 sequence: CASSHQGSGRGGTYNEQFF. The CDR3 DNA reads TGTGCCAGCAGCCACCAAGGCAGCGGGAGGGGAGGCACCTACAATGAGCAGTTCTTC.

This chain links TRBV9 with TRBJ2-3; 8 nucleotides line up with TRBD2. This CDR3 contains 18 residues. Trimming at V came to 0 bases and at J to 5 bases, leaving 14 bases not matched to a gene. Per germline, CDR1 SGDLS and CDR2 YYNGEE. The CDR3 region has the DNA TGTGCCAGCAGCGTAGAGATTGGGACGGGAGGGCCGATAGATACGCAGTATTTT. This gives the protein CASSVEIGTGGPIDTQYF.

This clonotype was detected a few times. The chain is built from TRBV7-9 and TRBJ2-1; 14 bases are shared with TRBD2. The CDR3 spans 15 residues. Per the germline V gene, CDR1 is SEHNR and CDR2 is FQNEAQ (reference sequence). J gave up 6 bases and V 3 bases, and 1 base lay outside the gene matches. The CDR3 spells CASSLTSGRVNEQFF. The CDR3 nucleotides read TGTGCCAGCAGCTTGACTAGCGGGAGGGTCAATGAGCAGTTCTTC.

This chain connects TRBV9 to TRBJ2-2; 8 nucleotides match TRBD2. CDR3 length: 16 amino acids. Germline CDR1 and CDR2: SGDLS and YYNGEE. V lost 4 bases and J lost 6; bases outside the gene matches: 11. In DNA, the CDR3 is TGTGCCAGCAGCCTTGGAGGCGGGAGGCCGTCCGGGGAGCTGTTTTTT. This gives the protein CASSLGGGRPSGELFF.

This clonotype was observed a handful of times. The chain is built from TRBV7-2 and TRBJ2-2, with D hard to call. The germline V gene has CDR1 SGHTA and CDR2 FQGNSA. The CDR3 has 14 residues. V lost 5 bases, J lost 1 base, and 8 bases lay in between. The CDR3 DNA reads TGTGCCAGCAGCACTACAGAGAACACCGGGGAGCTGTTTTTT. Its translation is CASSTTENTGELFF.

This clonotype was counted a single time. This chain connects TRBV6-5 to TRBJ1-2; 8 bases agree with TRBD1. This CDR3 has 15 amino acids. Trimming cost V 0 bases and J 8 bases; bases outside gene matches: 8. Germline V gene data show CDR1 as MNHEY and CDR2 as SVGAGI. The CDR3 DNA reads TGTGCCAGCAGTTACTCTTGGACAGGGCAGGACGGCTACACCTTC. Its translation: CASSYSWTGQDGYTF.

This clonotype turned up a few times. The rearrangement uses TRBV20-1 and TRBJ2-7; 8 bases map to TRBD1. J lost 1 base, V lost 2 bases, and 7 bases had no gene match. The CDR3 extends over 15 amino acids. The germline CDR1 and CDR2 sequences are DFQATT and SNEGSKA (reference sequence). CDR3 loop: CSARSSDRASYEQYF. In nucleotides, the CDR3 is TGCAGTGCTAGATCCTCGGACAGGGCGTCCTACGAGCAGTACTTC.

This clonotype was found a few times. DNA of the CDR3: TGTGCCAGCAGTTTGGGCGGGAGGGATTCCGGGGAGCTGTTTTTT. Its translation is CASSLGGRDSGELFF. The chain couples TRBV12-3 or TRBV12-4 to TRBJ2-2; TRBD2 agrees at 9 bases. V gave up 3 bases and J gave up 6 bases; unmatched junction bases: 5. CDR3 size: 15 residues.

This clonotype showed up many times. The chain uses TRBV12-3 or TRBV12-4 and TRBJ2-1, with a weak D call TRBD2 (6 bases). Trimming removed 3 bases from V and 7 bases from J, with 28 bases in between. This CDR3 comprises 19 residues. The CDR3 region has the DNA TGTGCCAGCAGTTTCGTATCTAGCGTAATGGCCCAAACAACGAATGAGCAGTTCTTC. It yields the protein CASSFVSSVMAQTTNEQFF.

This chain uses TRBV4-3 with TRBJ2-7; possibly TRBD1 for D (6 bases). Germline V lookup: CDR1 LGHNA, CDR2 YSLEER. The V end lost 1 base, the J end lost 6 bases, and 13 bases lay between the germline ends. This CDR3 is built from 14 residues. In DNA, the CDR3 is TGCGCCAGCAGCCAAGGGCGACAGGTTCGCGAGCAGTACTTC. Protein sequence: CASSQGRQVREQYF.

In its sample, this clonotype was seen a few times. The chain combines TRBV5-5 with TRBJ2-7; possible D gene TRBD2, 6 bases. The CDR3 loop spans 15 amino acids. Germline CDR1 and CDR2: SGHKS and YYEKEE (reference sequence). Trimming took 1 base from V and 2 from J, leaving 13 bases between them. Written as DNA, the CDR3 is TGTGCCAGCAGCTTGCGGGCGGGGATCCCCTACGAGCAGTACTTC. It specifies CASSLRAGIPYEQYF.

This clonotype was recorded a few times. The chain links TRBV12-3 or TRBV12-4 to TRBJ2-1, with TRBD1 matching 9 bases. The CDR3 has 18 residues. Trimming cost V 7 bases and J 9 bases; bases outside gene matches: 22. The CDR3 bases are TGTGCCAGCAATCCCTCAGACGGGGGACAGGGTAGGCTCGGTGAGCAGTTCTTC. This codes for CASNPSDGGQGRLGEQFF.

This clonotype was seen only a few times. The chain has TRBV29-1 and TRBJ2-3, with a tentative D call TRBD1 (6 bases). Germline CDR1 SQVTM, CDR2 ANQGSEA. The CDR3 length is 12 residues. Trimming shortened V by 2 bases and J by 6 bases, and 9 bases separated the two germline ends. CDR3 sequence reads: CSVEPQGDTQYF. Written as DNA, the CDR3 is TGCAGCGTTGAACCCCAGGGGGATACGCAGTATTTT.

The chain has TRBV7-2 and TRBJ2-1, with 14 nucleotides matching TRBD2. J gave up 6 bases and V 5 bases, and 9 bases lay outside the gene matches. CDR1 SGHTA and CDR2 FQGNSA come from the germline V gene. The CDR3 contains 17 residues. The CDR3 coding sequence is TGTGCCAGCAGCCCCCGACTAGCGGGAGGGCCAGGCAATGAGCAGTTCTTC. This sequence encodes CASSPRLAGGPGNEQFF.

This clonotype was counted many times. The V call is TRBV11-2, the J call TRBJ2-7, with D hard to call. V was shortened by 3 bases and J by 0 bases, with 6 bases between the two germline ends. The CDR3 runs to 13 residues. CDR1 is SGHAT, CDR2 FQNNGV, per germline. CDR3 sequence reads: CASSLRHSYEQYF. As DNA, the CDR3 is TGTGCCAGCAGCTTGCGGCACTCCTACGAGCAGTACTTC. The full variable domain, in which reference TRBV11-2 and TRBJ2-7 provide the parts outside the CDR3, is EAGVAQSPRYKIIEKRQSVAFWCNPISGHATLYWYQQILGQGPKLLIQFQNNGVVDDSQLPKDRFSAERLKGVDSTLKIQPAKLEDSAVYLCASSLRHSYEQYFGPGTRLTVT.

J is TRBJ2-2 and V is TRBV29-1; D possibly corresponds to TRBD2 (6 bases). The CDR3 sequence is 16 residues long. Germline values: CDR1 SQVTM, CDR2 ANQGSEA. Trimming stripped 2 bases from V and 1 base from J, with 14 bases between. Here the CDR3 DNA reads TGCAGCGTTGAACCTCCTGGAGGGCGGAACACCGGGGAGCTGTTTTTT. Residues: CSVEPPGGRNTGELFF.

V usage is TRBV11-2 and J usage is TRBJ2-3; D gene unclear. Trimming cost V 3 bases and J 4 bases, with 8 bases left between them. There are 13 residues in the CDR3. Germline loops: CDR1 SGHAT, CDR2 FQNNGV. CDR3 sequence reads: CASSFGLPDTQYF. The CDR3 bases are TGTGCCAGCAGCTTTGGTCTGCCAGATACGCAGTATTTT.

V usage is TRBV20-1 and J usage is TRBJ2-5, with 8 bases fitting TRBD2. The CDR3 extends over 15 amino acids. V lost 3 bases to trimming and J lost 5 bases; unmatched junction nucleotides: 11. Looked up from germline, CDR1 is DFQATT and CDR2 is SNEGSKA (reference sequence). The CDR3, as DNA: TGCAGTGCTAGGGACGCGGGGGGCCCCCGGGAGACCCAGTACTTC. Amino acids: CSARDAGGPRETQYF.

V gene TRBV25-1 combines with J gene TRBJ2-7; D call uncertain. V was cut by 3 bases and J by 3 bases, with 9 bases left in between. This CDR3 has 13 amino acids. Germline lookup yields CDR1 MGHDK and CDR2 SYGVNS. The CDR3, as DNA: TGTGCCAGCAGTGATTCAAATCACTACGAGCAGTACTTC. It translates to CASSDSNHYEQYF.

This chain connects TRBV6-8 to TRBJ2-1, with D tentatively TRBD2 (6 bases). Per the germline V gene, CDR1 is MNHGY and CDR2 is SAAAGT. The CDR3 contains 15 residues. Trimming pared 4 bases from V and 8 bases from J, leaving 18 bases between. The CDR3: CASSSGLRLTYEQFF. The CDR3 coding sequence is TGTGCCAGCAGTTCGGGACTCCGGCTTACGTATGAGCAGTTCTTC.